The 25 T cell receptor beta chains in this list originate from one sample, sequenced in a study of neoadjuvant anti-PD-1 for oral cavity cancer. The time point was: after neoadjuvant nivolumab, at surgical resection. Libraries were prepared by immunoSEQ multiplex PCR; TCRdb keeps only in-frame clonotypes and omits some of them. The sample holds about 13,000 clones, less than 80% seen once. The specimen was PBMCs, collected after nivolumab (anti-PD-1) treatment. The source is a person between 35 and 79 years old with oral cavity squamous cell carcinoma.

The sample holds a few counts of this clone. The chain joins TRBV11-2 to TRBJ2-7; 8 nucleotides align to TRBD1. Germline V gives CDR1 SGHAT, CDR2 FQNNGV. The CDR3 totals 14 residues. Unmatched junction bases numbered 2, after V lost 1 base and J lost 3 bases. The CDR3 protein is CASSLGGQDYEQYF. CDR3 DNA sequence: TGTGCCAGCAGCTTAGGGGGACAGGACTACGAGCAGTACTTC.

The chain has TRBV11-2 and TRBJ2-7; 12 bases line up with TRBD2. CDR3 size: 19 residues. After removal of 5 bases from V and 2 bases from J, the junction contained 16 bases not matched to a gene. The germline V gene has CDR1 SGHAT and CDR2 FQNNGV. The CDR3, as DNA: TGTGCCAGCAGCGTTAAAAGCCTCCGGACTAGCGGGGAAACCTACGAGCAGTACTTC. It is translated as CASSVKSLRTSGETYEQYF.

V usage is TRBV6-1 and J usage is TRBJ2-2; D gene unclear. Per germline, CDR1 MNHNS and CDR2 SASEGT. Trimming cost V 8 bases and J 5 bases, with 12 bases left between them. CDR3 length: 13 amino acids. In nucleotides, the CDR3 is TGTGCCAGCGTCGGTTTTAGTACCGGGGAGCTGTTTTTT. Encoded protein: CASVGFSTGELFF.

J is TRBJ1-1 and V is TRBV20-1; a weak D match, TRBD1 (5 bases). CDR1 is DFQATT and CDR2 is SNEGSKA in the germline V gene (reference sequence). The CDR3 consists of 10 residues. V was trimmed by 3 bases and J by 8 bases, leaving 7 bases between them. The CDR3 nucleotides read TGCAGTGCTAGGAGGACAGAAGCTTTCTTT. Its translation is CSARRTEAFF.

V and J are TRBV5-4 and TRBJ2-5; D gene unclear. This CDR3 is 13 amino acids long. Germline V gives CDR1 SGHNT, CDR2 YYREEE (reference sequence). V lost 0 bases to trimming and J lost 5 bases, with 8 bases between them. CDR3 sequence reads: CASSLGLAETQYF. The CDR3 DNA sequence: TGTGCCAGCAGCTTGGGTCTCGCGGAGACCCAGTACTTC.

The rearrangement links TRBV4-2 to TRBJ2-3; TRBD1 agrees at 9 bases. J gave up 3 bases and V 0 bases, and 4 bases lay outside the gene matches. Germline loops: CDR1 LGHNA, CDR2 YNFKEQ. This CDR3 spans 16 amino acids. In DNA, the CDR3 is TGTGCCAGCAGCCAAGATCTGGGGACAGGGACAGATACGCAGTATTTT. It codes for CASSQDLGTGTDTQYF.

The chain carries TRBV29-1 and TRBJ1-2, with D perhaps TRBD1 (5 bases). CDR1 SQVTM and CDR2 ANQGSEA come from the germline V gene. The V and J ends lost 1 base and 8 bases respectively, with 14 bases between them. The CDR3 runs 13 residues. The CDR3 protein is CSVEAGRWGGYTF. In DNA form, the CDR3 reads TGCAGCGTTGAAGCGGGACGGTGGGGGGGCTACACCTTC.

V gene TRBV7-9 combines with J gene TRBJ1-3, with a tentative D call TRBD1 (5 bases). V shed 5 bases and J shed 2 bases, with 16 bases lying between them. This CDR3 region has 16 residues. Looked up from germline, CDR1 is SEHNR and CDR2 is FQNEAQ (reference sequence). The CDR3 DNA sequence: TGTGCCAGCAGCCGAGAGGTCAGGGAGACTGGAAACACCATATATTTT. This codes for CASSREVRETGNTIYF.

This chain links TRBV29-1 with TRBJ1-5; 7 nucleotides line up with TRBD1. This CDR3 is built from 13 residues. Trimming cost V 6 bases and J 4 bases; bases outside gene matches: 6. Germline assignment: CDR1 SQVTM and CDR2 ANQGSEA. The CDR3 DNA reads TGCAGCGTCATCGACAGGGAGAATCAGCCCCAGCATTTT. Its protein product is CSVIDRENQPQHF. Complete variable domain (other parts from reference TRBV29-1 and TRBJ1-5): SAVISQKPSRDICQRGTSLTIQCQVDSQVTMMFWYRQQPGQSLTLIATANQGSEATYESGFVIDKFPISRPNLTFSTLTVSNMSPEDSSIYLCSVIDRENQPQHFGDGTRLSIL.

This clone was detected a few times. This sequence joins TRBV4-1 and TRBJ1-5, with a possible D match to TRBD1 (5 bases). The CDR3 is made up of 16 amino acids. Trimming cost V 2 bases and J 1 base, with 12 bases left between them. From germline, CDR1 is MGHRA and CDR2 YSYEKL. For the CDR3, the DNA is TGCGCCAGCAGCCAACCTGGGGGTTACAGCAATCAGCCCCAGCATTTT. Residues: CASSQPGGYSNQPQHF.

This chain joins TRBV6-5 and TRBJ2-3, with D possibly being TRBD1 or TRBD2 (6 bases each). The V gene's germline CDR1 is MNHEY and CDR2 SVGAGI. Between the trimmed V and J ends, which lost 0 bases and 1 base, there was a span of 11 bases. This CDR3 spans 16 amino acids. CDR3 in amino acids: CASSYSRGPGTDTQYF. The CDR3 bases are TGTGCCAGCAGTTACTCCCGGGGGCCAGGCACAGATACGCAGTATTTT.

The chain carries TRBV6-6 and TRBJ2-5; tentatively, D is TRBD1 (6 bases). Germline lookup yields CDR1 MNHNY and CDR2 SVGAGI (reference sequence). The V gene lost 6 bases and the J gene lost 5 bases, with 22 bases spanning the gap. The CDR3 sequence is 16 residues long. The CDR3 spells CASSRGDKGPGETQYF. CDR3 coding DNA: TGTGCCAGCAGCCGTGGGGACAAAGGCCCGGGCGAGACCCAGTACTTC.

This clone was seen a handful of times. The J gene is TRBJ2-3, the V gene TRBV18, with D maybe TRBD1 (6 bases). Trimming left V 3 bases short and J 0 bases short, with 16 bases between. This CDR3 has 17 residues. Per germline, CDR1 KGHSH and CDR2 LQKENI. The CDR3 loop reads CASSPQGSAGSTDTQYF. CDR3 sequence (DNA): TGTGCCAGCTCACCCCAGGGGTCCGCGGGTAGCACAGATACGCAGTATTTT.

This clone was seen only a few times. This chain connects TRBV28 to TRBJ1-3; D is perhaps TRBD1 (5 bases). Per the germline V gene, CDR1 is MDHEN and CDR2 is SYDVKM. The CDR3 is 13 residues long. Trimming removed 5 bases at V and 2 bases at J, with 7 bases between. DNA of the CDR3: TGTGCCAGCAGTCAAGGGGCTGGAAACACCATATATTTT. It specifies CASSQGAGNTIYF.

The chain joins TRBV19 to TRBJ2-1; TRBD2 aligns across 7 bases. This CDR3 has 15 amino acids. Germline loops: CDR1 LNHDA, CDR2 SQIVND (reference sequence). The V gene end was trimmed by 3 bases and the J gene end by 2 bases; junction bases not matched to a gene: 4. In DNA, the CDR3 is TGTGCCAGTAGTATCGGGGGGAGCGCCTACAATGAGCAGTTCTTC. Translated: CASSIGGSAYNEQFF. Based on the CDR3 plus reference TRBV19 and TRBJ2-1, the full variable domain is DGGITQSPKYLFRKEGQNVTLSCEQNLNHDAMYWYRQDPGQGLRLIYYSQIVNDFQKGDIAEGYSVSREKKESFPLTVTSAQKNPTAFYLCASSIGGSAYNEQFFGPGTRLTVL.

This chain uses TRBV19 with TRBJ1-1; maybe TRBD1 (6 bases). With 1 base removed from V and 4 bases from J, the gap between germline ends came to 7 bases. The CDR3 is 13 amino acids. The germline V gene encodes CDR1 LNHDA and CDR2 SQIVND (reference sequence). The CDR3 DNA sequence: TGTGCCAGTAGTATAGCACAGGGCACTGAAGCTTTCTTT. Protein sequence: CASSIAQGTEAFF.

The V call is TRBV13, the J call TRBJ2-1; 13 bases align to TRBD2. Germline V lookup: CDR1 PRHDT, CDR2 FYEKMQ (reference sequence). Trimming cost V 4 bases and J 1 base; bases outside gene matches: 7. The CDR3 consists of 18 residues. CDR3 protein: CASSSRTSGSLSYNEQFF. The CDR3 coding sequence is TGTGCCAGCAGCTCTAGGACTAGCGGGAGTCTTTCCTACAATGAGCAGTTCTTC.

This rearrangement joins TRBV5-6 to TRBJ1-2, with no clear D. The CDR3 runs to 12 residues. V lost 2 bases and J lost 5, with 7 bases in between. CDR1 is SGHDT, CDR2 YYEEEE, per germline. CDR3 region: CASSLPAYGYTF. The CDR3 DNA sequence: TGTGCCAGCAGCTTACCGGCGTATGGCTACACCTTC.

CDR3 loop: CASSLPGQDSYEQYF. DNA of the CDR3: TGTGCCAGCAGCTTGCCGGGACAGGACTCCTACGAGCAGTACTTC. The chain couples TRBV5-6 to TRBJ2-7, with TRBD1 matching 8 bases. Looked up from germline, CDR1 is SGHDT and CDR2 is YYEEEE. The CDR3 totals 15 residues. The junction had 3 bases not matched to a gene; V was cut back by 1 base and J by 0 bases.

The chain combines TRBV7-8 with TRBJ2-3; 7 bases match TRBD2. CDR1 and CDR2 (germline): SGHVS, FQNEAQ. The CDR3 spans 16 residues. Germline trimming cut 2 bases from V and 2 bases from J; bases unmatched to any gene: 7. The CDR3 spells CASSLPPSGHTDTQYF. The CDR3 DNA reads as TGTGCCAGCAGCTTACCCCCTAGCGGACACACAGATACGCAGTATTTT.

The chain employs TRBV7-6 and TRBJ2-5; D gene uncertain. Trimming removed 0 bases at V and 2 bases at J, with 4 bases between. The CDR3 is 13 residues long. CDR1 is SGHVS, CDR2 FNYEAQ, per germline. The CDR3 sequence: CASSLAEQETQYF. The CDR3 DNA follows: TGTGCCAGCAGCTTAGCGGAACAAGAGACCCAGTACTTC.

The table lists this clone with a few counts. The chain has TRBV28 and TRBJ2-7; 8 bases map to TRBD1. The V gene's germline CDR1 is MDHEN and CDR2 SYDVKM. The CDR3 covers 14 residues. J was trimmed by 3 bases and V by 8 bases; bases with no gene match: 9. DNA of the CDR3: TGTGCCAGCGGCATCTTCACAGGGGGCTACGAGCAGTACTTC. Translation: CASGIFTGGYEQYF. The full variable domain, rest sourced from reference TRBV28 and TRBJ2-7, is DVKVTQSSRYLVKRTGEKVFLECVQDMDHENMFWYRQDPGLGLRLIYFSYDVKMKEKGDIPEGYSVSREKKERFSLILESASTNQTSMYLCASGIFTGGYEQYFGPGTRLTVT.

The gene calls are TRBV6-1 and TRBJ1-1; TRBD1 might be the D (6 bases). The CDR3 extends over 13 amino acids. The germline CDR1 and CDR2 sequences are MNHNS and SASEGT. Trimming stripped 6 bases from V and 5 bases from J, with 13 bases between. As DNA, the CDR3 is TGTGCCAGCAGGCGTACAGGGATGACTGAAGCTTTCTTT. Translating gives CASRRTGMTEAFF.

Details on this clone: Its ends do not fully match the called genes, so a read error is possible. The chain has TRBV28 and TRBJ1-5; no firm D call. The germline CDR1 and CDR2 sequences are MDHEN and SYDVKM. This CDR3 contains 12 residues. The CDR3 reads CASRLSTEPQHF. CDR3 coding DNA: TGTGCCAGCAGGTTATCAACGGAGCCCCAGCATTTT.

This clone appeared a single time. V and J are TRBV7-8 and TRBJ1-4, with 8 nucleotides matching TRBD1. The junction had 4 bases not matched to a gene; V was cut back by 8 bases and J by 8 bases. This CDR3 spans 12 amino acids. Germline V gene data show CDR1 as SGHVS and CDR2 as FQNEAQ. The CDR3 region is CASSGDREKLFF. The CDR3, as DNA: TGTGCCAGCTCGGGGGACAGGGAAAAACTGTTTTTT.